The entry that follows covers one TCR beta chain sequence. Its cognate antigen is unknown. The sample is drawn from a study of cytomegalovirus exposure and HLA in healthy donors. Per the germline V gene, CDR1 is SEHNR and CDR2 is FQNEAQ (reference sequence). The CDR3 spans 13 residues. The ends were cut back, 6 bases at V and 6 bases at J, with 14 bases in the middle. In the PCR, 60 Vbeta and 13 Jbeta primers were used. The data were produced by immunoSEQ multiplex PCR, yet TCRdb's version contains in-frame clones alone and is incomplete. This table has 130,000 or so clones, approximately 75% appearing once. Study-wide results and limits: Overall, some 160 TCR beta chains were annotated as cytomegalovirus-associated.

V and J are TRBV7-9 and TRBJ1-1; a weak D match, TRBD1 (6 bases). Sequencing was carried out using PBMCs. This clonotype was sampled from a male donor in good health and CMV-seronegative. The CDR3: CASSSGHSAEAFF. DNA of the CDR3: TGTGCCAGCAGTTCGGGACACTCAGCTGAAGCTTTCTTT.